This TCR beta chain was captured in a study of blood T cell repertoires in COVID-19. Study-level information: The samples span acute and convalescent COVID-19 from the United States, Italy and Spain.

The data were produced by immunoSEQ multiplex PCR, yet TCRdb's version contains in-frame clones alone and is incomplete. The table has 75,000 to 100,000 clones, approximately 87% seen once. V lost 6 bases to trimming and J lost 2 bases, with 10 bases between them. Germline values: CDR1 KGHSH, CDR2 LQKENI. The CDR3 sequence is 13 residues long. This chain joins TRBV18 and TRBJ2-5; D unresolved. This clonotype was sampled from a human donor in a cohort sampled during active COVID-19. Sample: peripheral blood. The DNA of the CDR3 is TGTGCCAGCTCTCTACGGTTACAAGAGACCCAGTACTTC. Translation: CASSLRLQETQYF.